This passage covers 22 T cell receptor beta chains from one sample sequenced in a study of response to subunit inactivated influenza vaccine. TCRdb redid the calling of the RT-PCR reads with MiXCR, one entry per CDR3 protein. The table lists a few hundred thousand distinct CDR3 sequences, 14% of them singletons, with more than 9.5% in the top ten. The sample here was PBMCs from blood, taken roughly 12 days after vaccination. The receptors were sampled from a man in his fifties who received an inactivated influenza vaccine.

This clonotype appeared a few times. This chain joins TRBV11-1 and TRBJ2-1, with TRBD2 identical over 11 bases. CDR1 is SGHAT, CDR2 FQDESV, per germline (reference sequence). The V and J ends lost 1 base and 5 bases, in that order; junction bases with no gene match: 10. The CDR3 loop spans 18 amino acids. The CDR3 nucleotides read TGTGCCAGCAGCTTAGTTACTAGCGGGAGTCATGGGAACAATGAGCAGTTCTTC. Translated: CASSLVTSGSHGNNEQFF.

The gene calls are TRBV6-1 and TRBJ2-2; tentative D call: TRBD1 (7 bases). The CDR3 has 15 amino acids. The V end lost 7 bases, the J end lost 4 bases, and 16 bases lay between the germline ends. Germline CDR1 MNHNS, CDR2 SASEGT. DNA for the CDR3: TGTGCCAGCACTCCGCGGCAGGGGGGCACCGGGGAGCTGTTTTTT. This gives the protein CASTPRQGGTGELFF.

In this sample, this clonotype turned up many times. Written as DNA, the CDR3 is TGTGCCAGCAGTTTGGGAGACTTAGCGGGAGTAGAGACCCAGTACTTC. Translation gives CASSLGDLAGVETQYF. The chain couples TRBV12-3 or TRBV12-4 to TRBJ2-5, with 9 positions matching TRBD2. This CDR3 spans 16 amino acids. Unmatched junction bases numbered 9, after V lost 3 bases and J lost 4 bases.

This chain uses TRBV20-1 with TRBJ2-5; TRBD2 matches at 14 bases. The CDR3 contains 13 residues. The germline V gene has CDR1 DFQATT and CDR2 SNEGSKA (reference sequence). V lost 4 bases to trimming and J lost 9 bases; unmatched junction nucleotides: 4. Here the CDR3 reads CSATGLAGVAQYF. The CDR3 coding sequence is TGCAGTGCTACGGGACTAGCGGGAGTGGCCCAGTACTTC.

A few counts support this clonotype. The genes are TRBV20-1 and TRBJ1-2; weak D call: TRBD1 (5 bases). The CDR3 is 12 residues long. CDR1 is DFQATT and CDR2 is SNEGSKA in the germline V gene (reference sequence). The ends were cut back, 5 bases at V and 5 bases at J, with 12 bases in the middle. CDR3 in DNA: TGCAGTGCTCAAGTTGAGGGGTATGGCTACACCTTC. Protein sequence: CSAQVEGYGYTF.

In this sample, this clonotype turned up a few times. The germline gene is not matched at one end of the junction; a read error may be the cause. V is TRBV10-3 and J is TRBJ2-2; the match to TRBD1 covers 10 bases. The germline V gene has CDR1 ENHRY and CDR2 SYGVKD. The CDR3 runs 15 residues. The CDR3 here is CAIKTGGVSAGALFF. CDR3 DNA sequence: TGTGCCATCAAGACAGGGGGCGTTTCCGCCGGGGCGCTGTTTTTT.

This clonotype was found many times. The chain carries TRBV7-2 and TRBJ2-5; D may be TRBD2 (6 bases). In germline, CDR1 is SGHTA, CDR2 FQGNSA. The CDR3 extends over 17 amino acids. Trimming stripped 5 bases from V and 2 bases from J, with 21 bases between. CDR3 nucleotide sequence: TGTGCCAGCAGCCCAGGTGATGGGCGGGGTCCTCAAGAGACCCAGTACTTC. It is translated as CASSPGDGRGPQETQYF. The full variable domain, with the rest looked up from reference TRBV7-2 and TRBJ2-5, is GAGVSQSPSNKVTEKGKDVELRCDPISGHTALYWYRQSLGQGLEFLIYFQGNSAPDKSGLPSDRFSAERTGGSVSTLTIQRTQQEDSAVYLCASSPGDGRGPQETQYFGPGTRLLVL.

In its sample, this clonotype was seen a few times. This rearrangement joins TRBV4-1 to TRBJ2-1; D may match TRBD1 or TRBD2 (5 bases each). Germline lookup yields CDR1 MGHRA and CDR2 YSYEKL. Trimming took 4 bases from V and 0 from J, leaving 10 bases between them. The CDR3 covers 15 residues. CDR3 nucleotides: TGCGCCAGCAGCCCCGGGACGGACTCCTACAATGAGCAGTTCTTC. Protein product: CASSPGTDSYNEQFF.

This clonotype was counted only a few times. This chain joins TRBV5-4 and TRBJ2-3, with unresolved D. Trimming stripped 2 bases from V and 5 bases from J, with 18 bases between. The germline V gene has CDR1 SGHNT and CDR2 YYREEE (reference sequence). The CDR3 has 16 amino acids. CDR3 bases: TGTGCCAGCAGCTTAACTGGTTCGATGGGCAGAGATACGCAGTATTTT. Translating it yields CASSLTGSMGRDTQYF.

The rearrangement links TRBV6-5 to TRBJ2-2; D unclear. Trimming removed 1 base from V and 7 bases from J, with 10 bases in between. The CDR3 runs 14 residues. Germline CDR1 MNHEY, CDR2 SVGAGI. The CDR3 nucleotides are TGTGCCAGCAGTTACTTCTACCCGTACGGGGAGCTGTTTTTT. This translates into CASSYFYPYGELFF.

This clonotype was picked up a small number of times. The chain uses TRBV28 and TRBJ1-6, with unresolved D. CDR3 size: 14 residues. V lost 7 bases and J lost 4, with 11 bases in between. Looked up from germline, CDR1 is MDHEN and CDR2 is SYDVKM. CDR3 protein: CASTSILYNSPLHF. In nucleotides, the CDR3 is TGTGCCAGCACTAGCATCTTGTATAATTCACCCCTCCACTTT.

The V gene is TRBV27, the J gene TRBJ2-4; 8 nucleotides line up with TRBD2. V lost 4 bases to trimming and J lost 9 bases; unmatched junction nucleotides: 11. Germline CDR1 MNHEY, CDR2 SMNVEV (reference sequence). This CDR3 has 15 amino acids. The CDR3 DNA reads TGTGCCAGCAGTTCAGGCGGGGCCGGGAGGGCCATTCAGTACTTC. It translates to CASSSGGAGRAIQYF.

In this sample, this clonotype turned up a few times. The chain links TRBV6-5 to TRBJ2-7; the D is unclear. V was trimmed by 6 bases and J by 0 bases, leaving 15 bases between them. Germline V gene lookup returns CDR1 MNHEY and CDR2 SVGAGI. The CDR3 sequence is 15 residues long. The CDR3 sequence: CASSLSRRSSYEQYF. The CDR3 DNA is TGTGCCAGCAGCCTTTCTCGACGGAGCTCCTACGAGCAGTACTTC.

The chain's CDR3 is CASSSAGGGGYTF. CDR3 nucleotides: TGTGCCAGCAGTTCAGCAGGGGGCGGCGGCTACACCTTC. The chain uses TRBV28 and TRBJ1-2; 8 positions match TRBD1. Germline CDR1 and CDR2: MDHEN and SYDVKM. This CDR3 has 13 residues. J lost 8 bases, V lost 4 bases, and 6 bases had no gene match.

This clonotype was picked up many times. The rearrangement uses TRBV5-1 and TRBJ1-2; TRBD1 might be the D (6 bases). The V end lost 7 bases, the J end lost 4 bases, and 20 bases lay between the germline ends. CDR3 length equals 15 residues. The germline V gene encodes CDR1 SGHRS and CDR2 YFSETQ. The CDR3 loop reads CASQTDPGAFYGYTF. DNA for the CDR3: TGCGCCAGCCAAACCGACCCGGGGGCTTTCTATGGCTACACCTTC. Full variable domain (outside the CDR3, taken from reference TRBV5-1 and TRBJ1-2): KAGVTQTPRYLIKTRGQQVTLSCSPISGHRSVSWYQQTPGQGLQFLFEYFSETQRNKGNFPGRFSGRQFSNSRSEMNVSTLELGDSALYLCASQTDPGAFYGYTFGSGTRLTVV.

This sequence joins TRBV15 and TRBJ1-4, with D unresolved. From germline, CDR1 is LNHNV and CDR2 YYDKDF (reference sequence). The CDR3 is 13 amino acids. The germline V and J ends were trimmed by 3 bases and 0 bases, with 2 bases remaining between them. The CDR3 loop reads CATSRSTNEKLFF. As DNA, the CDR3 is TGTGCCACCAGCAGGTCAACTAATGAAAAACTGTTTTTT.

This clonotype was seen repeatedly, ten times or more. The chain is built from TRBV25-1 and TRBJ2-7; no firm D call. Trimming removed 4 bases from V and 2 bases from J, with 6 bases in between. From germline, CDR1 is MGHDK and CDR2 SYGVNS. The length of the CDR3 is 12 residues. CDR3 coding DNA: TGTGCCAGCAGTGTTGGTGCCTACGAGCAGTACTTC. Translating it yields CASSVGAYEQYF.

A few counts support this clonotype. The chain joins TRBV27 to TRBJ2-5, with 10 nucleotides matching TRBD2. CDR3 length: 15 amino acids. Per the germline V gene, CDR1 is MNHEY and CDR2 is SMNVEV (reference sequence). Unmatched junction bases numbered 11, after V lost 4 bases and J lost 9 bases. The CDR3, as DNA: TGTGCCAGCAGTTCCGGGACTAGCGTTCGAGTGGCCCAGTACTTC. Amino acids: CASSSGTSVRVAQYF.

The chain couples TRBV24-1 to TRBJ2-7, with D possibly TRBD1 on 6 matching bases. CDR3 length: 19 amino acids. From germline, CDR1 is KGHDR and CDR2 SFDVKD. V was shortened by 2 bases and J by 0 bases, with 22 bases between the two germline ends. This CDR3 is CATSDSDQPRDTYSYEQYF. DNA of the CDR3: TGTGCCACCAGTGATTCCGATCAACCCCGGGACACCTACTCCTACGAGCAGTACTTC.

The chain has TRBV3-1 and TRBJ2-7; D perhaps matches TRBD2 (5 bases). This CDR3 comprises 15 residues. Germline V gene lookup returns CDR1 LGHDT and CDR2 YNNKEL (reference sequence). The germline V and J ends were trimmed by 2 bases and 1 base, with 12 bases remaining between them. This CDR3 reads CASSQIPGVSYEQYF. The CDR3 bases are TGTGCCAGCAGCCAAATTCCCGGGGTTTCCTACGAGCAGTACTTC.

V and J are TRBV20-1 and TRBJ2-7; 9 bases line up with TRBD2. The CDR3 extends over 14 amino acids. The V and J ends lost 6 bases and 1 base, in that order; junction bases with no gene match: 7. Germline assignment: CDR1 DFQATT and CDR2 SNEGSKA (reference sequence). This CDR3 reads CSARVSGSSYEQYF. The CDR3 DNA is TGCAGTGCCAGGGTTAGCGGGAGTTCCTACGAGCAGTACTTC.

The chain recombines TRBV12-3 or TRBV12-4 with TRBJ1-1; no firm D call. The CDR3 loop spans 15 amino acids. The V gene lost 6 bases and the J gene lost 5 bases, with 19 bases spanning the gap. The CDR3 DNA is TGTGCCAGCAGCCCCCAGCGGGCGTTCTGGACTGAAGCTTTCTTT. Protein product: CASSPQRAFWTEAFF.